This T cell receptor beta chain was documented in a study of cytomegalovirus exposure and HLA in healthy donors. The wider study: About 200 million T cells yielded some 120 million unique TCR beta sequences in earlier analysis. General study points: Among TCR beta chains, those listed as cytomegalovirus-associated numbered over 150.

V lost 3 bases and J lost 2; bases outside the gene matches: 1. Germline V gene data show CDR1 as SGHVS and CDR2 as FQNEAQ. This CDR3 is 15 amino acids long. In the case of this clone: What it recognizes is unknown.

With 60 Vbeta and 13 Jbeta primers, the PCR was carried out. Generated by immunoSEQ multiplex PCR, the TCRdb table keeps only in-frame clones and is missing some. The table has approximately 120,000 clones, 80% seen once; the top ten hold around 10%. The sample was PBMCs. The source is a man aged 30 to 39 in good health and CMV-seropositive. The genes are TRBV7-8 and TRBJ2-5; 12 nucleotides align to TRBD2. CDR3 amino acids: CASSFGLAGQETQYF. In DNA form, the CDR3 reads TGTGCCAGCAGCTTCGGACTAGCGGGGCAAGAGACCCAGTACTTC.